These 14 T cell receptor beta chains came from one sample sequenced in a study of CD8 T cells in ankylosing spondylitis. MiXCR was run by TCRdb on the 5' RACE reads, yielding one entry per CDR3 protein. The sample consists of a few hundred thousand distinct CDR3 sequences, around a tenth of them appearing once. Sequencing was done on a sample of blood, either unsorted or a sorted T cell fraction (not recorded which). These receptors originate from a female donor with ankylosing spondylitis or in good health (not recorded which).

This clonotype was recorded at least ten times. This chain connects TRBV12-3 or TRBV12-4 to TRBJ2-2; 8 nucleotides match TRBD1. The CDR3 is 16 residues long. V dropped 3 bases and J dropped 2; count of bases not matched to a gene: 5. The CDR3 region is CASSFWAGGNTGELFF. In nucleotides, the CDR3 is TGTGCCAGCAGTTTTTGGGCAGGGGGCAACACCGGGGAGCTGTTTTTT.

This clonotype was picked up many times. V usage is TRBV5-1 and J usage is TRBJ2-2, with 9 nucleotides matching TRBD1. The CDR3 covers 15 residues. Germline assignment: CDR1 SGHRS and CDR2 YFSETQ. Trimming at V came to 4 bases and at J to 3 bases, leaving 4 bases not matched to a gene. The CDR3 bases are TGCGCCAGCAGCCGTAGGACAGGGGACACCGGGGAGCTGTTTTTT. It encodes CASSRRTGDTGELFF.

This clonotype was detected ten times or more. This sequence joins TRBV15 and TRBJ2-1; 9 nucleotides match TRBD2. The CDR3 spans 17 residues. Germline V gene data show CDR1 as LNHNV and CDR2 as YYDKDF (reference sequence). Unmatched junction bases numbered 8, after V lost 0 bases and J lost 5 bases. CDR3: CATSRDLTSGINNEQFF. DNA for the CDR3: TGTGCCACCAGCAGAGATTTGACTAGCGGTATAAACAATGAGCAGTTCTTC.

This rearrangement joins TRBV11-2 to TRBJ2-7, with D hard to call. This CDR3 is built from 15 residues. CDR1 is SGHAT and CDR2 is FQNNGV in the germline V gene. V was trimmed by 0 bases and J by 0 bases, leaving 9 bases between them. As DNA, the CDR3 is TGTGCCAGCAGCTTAGAGGTCCGTAGCTCCTACGAGCAGTACTTC. Translation: CASSLEVRSSYEQYF.

In this sample, this clonotype turned up many times. This sequence joins TRBV5-6 and TRBJ2-1; D possibly corresponds to TRBD1 (5 bases). The V gene lost 0 bases and the J gene lost 7 bases, with 8 bases spanning the gap. Germline CDR1 SGHDT, CDR2 YYEEEE. The CDR3 has 13 amino acids. CDR3: CASSLGGANEQFF. CDR3 in DNA: TGTGCCAGCAGCTTGGGTGGGGCAAATGAGCAGTTCTTC.

At least ten counts were recorded for this clonotype. The CDR3 DNA is TGTGCCAGCAGTGAAGAAGGAATTTGGTCTCCCAAGGGGCCCCAGCATTTT. Protein sequence: CASSEEGIWSPKGPQHF. The chain recombines TRBV6-1 with TRBJ1-5; D gene unclear. This CDR3 has 17 residues. V was trimmed by 1 base and J by 9 bases, leaving 22 bases between them. Germline values: CDR1 MNHNS, CDR2 SASEGT.

This clonotype occurred many times. This sequence joins TRBV7-2 and TRBJ2-7, with no clear D. The germline CDR1 and CDR2 sequences are SGHTA and FQGNSA. V lost 5 bases, J lost 7 bases, and 21 bases lay in between. The CDR3 sequence is 15 residues long. Here the CDR3 reads CASSLRLRGEQEQYF. CDR3 coding DNA: TGTGCCAGCAGCCTACGGCTCCGCGGCGAGCAAGAGCAGTACTTC.

This clonotype was detected ten times or more. V and J are TRBV7-2 and TRBJ1-1; D not certain. The V gene lost 5 bases and the J gene lost 11 bases, with 12 bases spanning the gap. The CDR3 contains 11 residues. CDR1 and CDR2 from the germline V gene are SGHTA and FQGNSA. CDR3 in amino acids: CASSPFSGAFF. As DNA, the CDR3 is TGTGCCAGCAGCCCCTTTTCGGGGGCTTTCTTT.

The table lists this clonotype with a count of one. The genes are TRBV23-1 and TRBJ2-7; D call uncertain. TRBV23-1 is treated as an ORF (open reading frame) with a function not yet certain. This CDR3 region has 15 residues. Trimming cost V 0 bases and J 6 bases, with 15 bases left between them. CDR3 region: CASSQSNSSPSEQYF. The CDR3 nucleotides are TGCGCCAGCAGTCAATCGAACAGTTCCCCCTCCGAGCAGTACTTC.

This clonotype has ten or more counts. The chain joins TRBV9 to TRBJ2-1; a possible D gene is TRBD2 (6 bases). The germline V gene encodes CDR1 SGDLS and CDR2 YYNGEE. The length of the CDR3 is 18 residues. V lost 3 bases, J lost 2 bases, and 21 bases lay in between. CDR3 sequence: CASSAALTSNPTYNEQFF. For the CDR3, the DNA is TGTGCCAGCAGCGCGGCTCTTACTAGCAATCCCACCTACAATGAGCAGTTCTTC.

The V call is TRBV19, the J call TRBJ2-4; 7 nucleotides agree with TRBD2. V gave up 7 bases and J gave up 7 bases; unmatched junction bases: 1. CDR1 LNHDA and CDR2 SQIVND come from the germline V gene (reference sequence). This CDR3 has 11 amino acids. CDR3 in DNA: TGTGCCAGTAACGGGGGGAACATTCAGTACTTC. It yields the protein CASNGGNIQYF. Complete variable domain (other parts from reference TRBV19 and TRBJ2-4): DGGITQSPKYLFRKEGQNVTLSCEQNLNHDAMYWYRQDPGQGLRLIYYSQIVNDFQKGDIAEGYSVSREKKESFPLTVTSAQKNPTAFYLCASNGGNIQYFGAGTRLSVL.

This clonotype was seen repeatedly, ten times or more. Written as DNA, the CDR3 is TGCAGTGCTAGAGAAGGACTCCTTTCATATGAGCAGTTCTTC. Protein: CSAREGLLSYEQFF. The chain carries TRBV20-1 and TRBJ2-1, with a weak D call TRBD2 (5 bases). Trimming removed 0 bases at V and 8 bases at J, with 14 bases between. The CDR3 sequence is 14 residues long. CDR1 and CDR2 from the germline V gene are DFQATT and SNEGSKA (reference sequence).

This chain links TRBV24-1 with TRBJ2-6; weak D call: TRBD2 (5 bases). V lost 1 base and J 1 base, leaving 7 bases between the germline ends. From germline, CDR1 is KGHDR and CDR2 SFDVKD. The CDR3 totals 16 residues. CDR3 DNA: TGTGCCACCAGTGATTTTGCGGGTTCTGGGGCCAACGTCCTGACTTTC. Its translation: CATSDFAGSGANVLTF.

This clonotype came up many times. The chain links TRBV6-2 or TRBV6-3 to TRBJ2-1; 9 nucleotides line up with TRBD2. V was clipped by 2 bases and J by 1 base; unmatched bases: 15. Germline V gene data show CDR1 as MNHEY and CDR2 as SVGEGT. This CDR3 comprises 20 residues. The CDR3 DNA sequence: TGTGCCAGCAGTTACGGTGCCCTGACTAGCGGTCCTTGGTCCTACAATGAGCAGTTCTTC. This codes for CASSYGALTSGPWSYNEQFF.